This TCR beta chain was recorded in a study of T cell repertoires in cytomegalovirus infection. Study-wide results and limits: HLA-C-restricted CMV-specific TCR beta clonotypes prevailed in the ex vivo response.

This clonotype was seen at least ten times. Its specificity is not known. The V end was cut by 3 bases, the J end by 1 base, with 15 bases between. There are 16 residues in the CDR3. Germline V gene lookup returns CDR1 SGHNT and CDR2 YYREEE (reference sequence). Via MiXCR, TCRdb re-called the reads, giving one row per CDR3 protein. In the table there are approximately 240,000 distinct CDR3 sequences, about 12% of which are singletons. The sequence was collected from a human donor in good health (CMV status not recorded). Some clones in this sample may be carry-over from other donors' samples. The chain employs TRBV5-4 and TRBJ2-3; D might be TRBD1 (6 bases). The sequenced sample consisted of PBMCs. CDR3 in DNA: TGTGCCAGCAGCTCCGAGGGGGAGTGGGGCACAGATACGCAGTATTTT. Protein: CASSSEGEWGTDTQYF.